Sequencing of this T cell receptor beta chain was carried out in a study of blood T cell repertoires in COVID-19. Study details: Donors in the United States, Italy and Spain gave samples during acute or convalescent COVID-19. PBMCs, B-cell-depleted T cells, or T cells were the source of the cDNA or gDNA that made up the material.

Enrolment of Seattle patients took place during active infection, and they were followed longitudinally. Authors' methods: The authors estimated nucleated cell counts from reference gene primer amplification. Produced via immunoSEQ multiplex PCR; TCRdb's table is partial and in-frame only. V and J calls and clone size are given by that table; D and trimming were obtained from the DNA. The sample consists of approximately 500,000 clones, roughly 89% of them appearing once. Trimming took 3 bases from V and 0 from J; bases not matched to a gene: 14. This CDR3 has 19 residues. Germline V lookup: CDR1 SGHDT, CDR2 YYEEEE.

The V and J genes are TRBV5-6 and TRBJ1-5, with 8 bases that match TRBD1. Sequenced sample: peripheral blood. The TCR was taken from a man between 18 and 29 years old with COVID-19, enrolled during active disease. The CDR3 nucleotides read TGTGCCAGCAGCTCTACCGGGACAGGCGGGTTTCATAGCAATCAGCCCCAGCATTTT. It codes for CASSSTGTGGFHSNQPQHF.